The clone carrying this T cell receptor beta chain was seen a few times. This entry belongs to a study of human T cells and chemical hapten exposure. The CDR3 is 10 residues long. V was clipped by 0 bases and J by 13 bases, with 6 bases between them. Germline values: CDR1 SGHKS, CDR2 YYEKEE (reference sequence). This sample's time point: patch test 3, about 24 weeks after DPC sensitization. Treatment: therapeutic diphenylcyclopropenone sensitization with weekly scalp DPC. One entry per CDR3 protein results from TCRdb running MiXCR on the RACE reads. The sample consists of 150,000 to 200,000 distinct CDR3 sequences, roughly 25% of them appearing once.

Sequenced material: whole blood, taken in connection with sensitization to the hapten diphenylcyclopropenone (DPC). The receptor's source is a woman aged 18-29 years with alopecia areata. Some clones in this sample may be carry-over from other donors' samples. J is TRBJ2-3 and V is TRBV5-5; D is possibly TRBD2 (5 bases). CDR3 nucleotide sequence: TGTGCCAGCAGCTTGGCGGAGGAGTATTTT. Translating gives CASSLAEEYF.